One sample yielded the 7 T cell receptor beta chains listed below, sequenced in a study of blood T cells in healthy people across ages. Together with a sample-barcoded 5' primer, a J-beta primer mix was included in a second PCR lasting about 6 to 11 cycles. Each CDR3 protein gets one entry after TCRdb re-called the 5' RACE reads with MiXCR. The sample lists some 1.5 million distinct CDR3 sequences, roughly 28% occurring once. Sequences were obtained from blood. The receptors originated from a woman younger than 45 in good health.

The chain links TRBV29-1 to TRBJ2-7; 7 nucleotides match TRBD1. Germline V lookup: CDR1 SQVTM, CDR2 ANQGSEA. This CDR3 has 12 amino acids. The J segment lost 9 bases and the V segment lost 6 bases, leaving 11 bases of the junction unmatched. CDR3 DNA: TGCAGCGTGATACCGGGACAGAACGGGCAGTACTTC. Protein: CSVIPGQNGQYF.

CDR3 loop: CASSLPGQATYGYTF. As DNA, the CDR3 is TGTGCCAGCAGCCTTCCGGGACAGGCTACCTATGGCTACACCTTC. The chain couples TRBV3-1 to TRBJ1-2, with 8 bases that match TRBD1. With 4 bases clipped from V and 4 bases from J, the junction kept 8 bases outside the gene matches. CDR3 size: 15 residues. Germline V gives CDR1 LGHDT, CDR2 YNNKEL (reference sequence). The variable domain in full, completed from reference TRBV3-1 and TRBJ1-2, reads DTAVSQTPKYLVTQMGNDKSIKCEQNLGHDTMYWYKQDSKKFLKIMFSYNNKELIINETVPNRFSPKSPDKAHLNLHINSLELGDSAVYFCASSLPGQATYGYTFGSGTRLTVV.

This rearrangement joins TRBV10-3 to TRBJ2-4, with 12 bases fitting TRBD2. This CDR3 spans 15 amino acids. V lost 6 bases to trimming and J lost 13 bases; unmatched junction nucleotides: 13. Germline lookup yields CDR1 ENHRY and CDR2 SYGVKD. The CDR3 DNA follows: TGTGCCATCAGGAGAGCTAGCGGGGGGGCGAATGAGCAGTACTTC. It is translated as CAIRRASGGANEQYF.

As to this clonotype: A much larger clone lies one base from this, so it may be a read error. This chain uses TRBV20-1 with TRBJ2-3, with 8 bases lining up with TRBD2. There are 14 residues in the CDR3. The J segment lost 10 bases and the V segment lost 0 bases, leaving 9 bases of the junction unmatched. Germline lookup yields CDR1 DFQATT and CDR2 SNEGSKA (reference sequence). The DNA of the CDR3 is TGCAGTGCTAGAGATCCCACTAGCGGCGATGCGCAGTATTTT. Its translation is CSARDPTSGDAQYF.

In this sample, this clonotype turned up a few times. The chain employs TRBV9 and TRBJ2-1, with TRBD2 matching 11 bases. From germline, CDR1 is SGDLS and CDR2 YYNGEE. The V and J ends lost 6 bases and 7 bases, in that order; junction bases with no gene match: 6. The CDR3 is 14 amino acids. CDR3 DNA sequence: TGTGCCAGCACCCCGCCTAGCGGGGGGAATGAGCAGTTCTTC. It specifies CASTPPSGGNEQFF.

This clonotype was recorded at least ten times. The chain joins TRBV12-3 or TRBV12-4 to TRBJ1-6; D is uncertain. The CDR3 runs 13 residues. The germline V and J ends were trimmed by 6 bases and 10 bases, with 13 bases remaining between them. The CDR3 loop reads CASSLLAGSPLHF. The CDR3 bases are TGTGCCAGCAGCCTCTTGGCGGGGTCACCCCTCCACTTT.

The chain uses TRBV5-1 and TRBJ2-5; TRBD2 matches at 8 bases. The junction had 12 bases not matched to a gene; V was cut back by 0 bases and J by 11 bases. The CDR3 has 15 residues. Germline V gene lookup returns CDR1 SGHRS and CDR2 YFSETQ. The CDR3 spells CASSLAGGAGGEQYF. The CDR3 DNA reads TGCGCCAGCAGCTTGGCCGGGGGGGCGGGAGGTGAGCAGTACTTC.